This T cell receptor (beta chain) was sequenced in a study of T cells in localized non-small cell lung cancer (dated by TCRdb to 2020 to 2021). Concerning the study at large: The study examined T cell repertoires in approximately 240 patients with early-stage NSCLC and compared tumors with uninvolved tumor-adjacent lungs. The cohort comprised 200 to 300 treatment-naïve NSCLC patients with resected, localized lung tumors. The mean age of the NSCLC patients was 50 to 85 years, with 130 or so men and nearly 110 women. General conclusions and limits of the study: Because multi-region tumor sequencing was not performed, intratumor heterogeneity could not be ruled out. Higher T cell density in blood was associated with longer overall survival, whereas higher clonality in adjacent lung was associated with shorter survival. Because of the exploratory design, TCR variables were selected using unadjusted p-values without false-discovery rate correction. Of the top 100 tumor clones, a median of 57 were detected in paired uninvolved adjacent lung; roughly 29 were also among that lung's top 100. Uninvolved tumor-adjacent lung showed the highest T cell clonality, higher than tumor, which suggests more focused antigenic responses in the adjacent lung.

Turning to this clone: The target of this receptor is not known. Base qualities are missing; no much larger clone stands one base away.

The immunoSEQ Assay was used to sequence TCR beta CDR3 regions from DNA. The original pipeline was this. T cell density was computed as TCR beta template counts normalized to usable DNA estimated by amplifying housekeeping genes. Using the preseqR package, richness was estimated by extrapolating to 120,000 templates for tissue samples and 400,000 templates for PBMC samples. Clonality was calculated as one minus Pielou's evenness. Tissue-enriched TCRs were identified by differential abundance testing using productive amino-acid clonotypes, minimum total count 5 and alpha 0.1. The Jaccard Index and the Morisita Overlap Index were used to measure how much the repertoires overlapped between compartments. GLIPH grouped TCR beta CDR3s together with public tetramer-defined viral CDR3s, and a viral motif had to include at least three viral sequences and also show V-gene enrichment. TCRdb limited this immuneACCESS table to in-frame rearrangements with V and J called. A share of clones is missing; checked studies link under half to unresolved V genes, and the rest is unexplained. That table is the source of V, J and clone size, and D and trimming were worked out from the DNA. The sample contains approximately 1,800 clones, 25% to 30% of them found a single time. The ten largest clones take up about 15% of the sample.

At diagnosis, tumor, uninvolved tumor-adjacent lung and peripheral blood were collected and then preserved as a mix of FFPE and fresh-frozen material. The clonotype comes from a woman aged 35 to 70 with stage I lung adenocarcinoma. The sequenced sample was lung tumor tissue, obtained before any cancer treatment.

The nucleotides read TGCAGCGTTCGACAGCCCAATGAAAAACTGTTTTTT. It codes for CSVRQPNEKLFF. Recombination joined TRBV29-1 with TRBJ1-4; tentative D gene TRBD1, with 5 bases matching. Based on the germline V gene, the CDR1 and CDR2 sequences are SQVTM and ANQGSEA. The CDR3 holds 12 amino acids from the cysteine to the phenylalanine. The sequence is cut down to CDR3 DNA, 36 bases in frame from base 1. The V end loses 5 bases and the J end loses 5 bases, and a stretch of 9 bases separates them.